Below, one T cell receptor beta chain is given with its context. The specificity of this receptor is unknown. One base away there is no much larger clone; base qualities are not given. The data stem from a study of cytomegalovirus exposure and HLA in healthy donors (dated by TCRdb to 2016 to 2017). General notes on the study: An earlier analysis of roughly 630 of the donors reported approximately 300 Gb of sequence data and approximately 110 million unique TCR beta sequences from about 180 million T cells. About 280 gigabases of sequencing data and approximately 91 million unique TCR sequences made up an early release that covered over 550 HLA-typed donors. The study combined high-throughput TCR immunosequencing, statistical association of individual TCRs with disease status, and machine learning to predict cytomegalovirus infection status. The T cell repertoires of some 700 subjects were profiled by immunosequencing and related to cytomegalovirus serostatus. Besides the first cohort of about 730 subjects, a separate validation cohort made up of roughly 120 different subjects was used. HLA typing covered class I and class II loci at four-digit resolution. Every repertoire in the discovery cohort had been generated on one and the same sequencing platform. Roughly 5 DR-DQ haplotypes were handled as single units for association and clustering because linkage in the cohort was strong. Across some 400 genotyped donors of the cohort, an average of about 200,000 unique TCR beta nucleotide sequences per donor were sequenced, and 15% to 20% of those sequences were non-productive. Typing coverage differed by locus: A, B, C, DRB1 and DQB1 were typed in roughly 620-640 donors, DQA1 in 522, DPA1 in approximately 600, and DPB1 in just under 480. Donor age, sex, ethnicity and CMV serostatus were collected together with the repertoire data. The later analysis used no new phenotypic data to find candidate immune exposures, relying instead on TCR beta sequences and their occurrence across donors. Of the roughly 400 genotyped donors, approximately 81% were placed in the genetic ancestry cluster associated with self-reported Caucasian donors. A later analysis re-examined previously published TCR beta repertoires from just over 650 donors and added high-resolution HLA genotyping to investigate patterns of TCR occurrence. An earlier analysis of fewer than 750 of the donors used high-throughput TCR beta sequencing to judge whether each TCR beta V gene segment behaved as functional or pseudogenic. A later genetic analysis used genome-wide SNP genotypes for about three fifths of the 666 donors, treating that subset as a discovery cohort. The aim of the study was to test whether cataloging public T cell receptors could identify signatures of past pathogen exposure. Study-wide conclusions, independent of this receptor: A further reported finding was that TCR beta sequences accurately predicted the HLA-A and HLA-B alleles for most subjects in the first cohort. Because counts were too low, about 18 rarely observed V segments, including chromosome 9 orphons, were excluded from the earlier analysis of several hundred of the donors. While some public TCRs were present in many individuals, most TCR sequences turned up only very rarely across donors. A few of the identified cytomegalovirus-associated TCR beta chains were confirmed in vitro to be specific for cytomegalovirus antigens. Linkage disequilibrium might explain the correlated functional status among segregating V segments, but an unknown experimental factor could not be ruled out. In a later analysis, 15,000 to 20,000 TCR beta sequences were associated with specific HLA alleles at a false discovery rate of 0.05. Roughly uniform sequencing depth across donors was assumed in presence/absence analyses, although this assumption may not hold. A later analysis found that TCR association rates varied across HLA loci, with DRB1 alleles showing the most associated TCRs and HLA-C alleles the fewest. A later analysis found that HLA-associated TCR beta chains were more clonally expanded and had lower generation probabilities than equally common non-associated chains. A later analysis found that most CMV-associated TCR beta chains appeared HLA-restricted, with HLA associations seemingly driven largely by CMV exposure. In a later analysis, several top co-occurrence clusters were reported to appear linked to parvovirus B19, influenza, CMV and Epstein-Barr virus. A cluster of highly shared sequence variants was judged likely to be a technical artifact of the sequencing pipeline. The study gave a list of some 150 TCR beta chains associated with cytomegalovirus. Compared with the roughly 700-donor mean, donors in an Asian-associated ancestry cluster had fewer N-insertions in productive TCRs, according to a later genetic analysis. The authors suggested that the approach could potentially be extended to other disease states and immunological phenotypes. CMV serostatus was the only immune exposure information available for the cohort. The classifier was reported to diagnose cytomegalovirus status with high specificity and sensitivity in both the original and validation cohorts. An association between a missense DCLRE1C variant and V-gene and J-gene trimming of TCR beta chains was found in a later genetic analysis and replicated in an independent cohort. An earlier analysis of 587 of the donors showed that most TCR beta V segments appeared in productive rearrangements either about 87% or about 30% of the time, which broadly matched IMGT annotations. Because HLA typing was unavailable for some donors at each locus, only the typed subset was used in association tests. When HLA alleles, especially DR and DQ, strongly co-occurred, TCR associations were difficult to assign to individual alleles. In this cohort, only TCR beta chains were sequenced, and detectable features were limited by the absence of alpha or paired-chain data.

The cohort consisted of hundreds of healthy bone marrow donors. All cohort members were sampled while nominally healthy, although unrecorded immune exposures were likely present. The donor was CMV seronegative and was included in the group of approximately 350 seronegative cohort members. Every donor gave a peripheral blood sample, and the peripheral blood mononuclear cells from that sample were used for TCR beta sequencing. The Qiagen DNeasy Blood Extraction Kit was used to extract genomic DNA from the blood cell samples. The library was obtained by the immunoSEQ multiplex PCR assay. For the multiplex PCR, a mixture combining 60 forward primers for TCR Vbeta segments and 13 reverse primers for TCR Jbeta segments was used. A multiplex PCR assay on genomic DNA amplified the CDR3 region of rearranged TCR beta genes. The amplified TCR beta libraries were sequenced on the Illumina HiSeq System as 87-base-pair reads. The authors' analysis ran thus. In a later analysis, approximately 74 million unique TCR beta chains were counted across the roughly 670 repertoires, and roughly 11 million of these chains were shared by at least two donors. To remove PCR and sequencing errors, raw reads were error-corrected and collapsed into unique sequences using a nearest-neighbor algorithm that merged closely related sequences. Alignment of CDR3 sequences to IMGT reference sequences was used to assign V, D and J gene segments. For a sequence to be retained, a match of at least six nucleotides to both a V gene segment and a J gene segment was required. A rearrangement counted as productive if the CDR3 had no stop codons and remained in frame with V and J, and every other rearrangement counted as non-productive. Following IMGT convention, CDR3 was defined as the stretch from the second conserved V-encoded cysteine up to the conserved J-encoded phenylalanine. In an earlier analysis of around 600 of the donors, sequences lacking an unambiguous match to a single V gene segment were excluded. In an earlier analysis of some 590 of the donors, a V segment was called functional when productive rearrangements were above 56.7%, and segregating when the standard deviation between donors exceeded 5%. A statistical classification framework was built for diagnosing cytomegalovirus status from the catalog of TCR beta chain sequences. In a later analysis, TCR nucleotide sequences were compared against IMGT/GENE-DB human TR gene sequences so that V and J genes could be assigned. In a later analysis, CDR3 sequences and most-parsimonious VDJ recombination scenarios were assigned using the TCRdist pipeline. A later analysis defined each TCR beta chain by its CDR3 amino acid sequence plus V-gene family, and excluded reads lacking a unique V-gene family. As a way to deal with suspected cross-contamination and a sequencing artifact, a later analysis dropped more than 500 nucleotide sequences that were highly shared and had low generation probability. In a later analysis, a clonal expansion index was calculated for each public chain from normalized within-repertoire ranks of inferred template counts. Generation probabilities in a later analysis came from a VDJ recombination model fitted to out-of-frame rearrangements, and those results were checked against IGoR. In a later analysis, hypergeometric tests were used to score TCR-TCR, TCR-HLA and TCR-CMV co-occurrence, with a repertoire-size bias correction applied to TCR pairs. To estimate false discovery rates, a later analysis permuted the HLA or CMV assignments 20 times. A later analysis grouped co-occurring TCRs with DBSCAN, adding TCRdist sequence similarity when clustering within HLA-allele-positive subsets. For co-occurrence clustering, repertoires with fewer than 30,000 or more than 120,000 public chains were excluded, along with about five repertoires with anomalous nucleotide sharing. This is the immuneACCESS table as TCRdb keeps it, with only in-frame sequences that have V and J called. A part of the clones is gone; compared with another copy, unresolved V genes explain less than half, and the rest is unexplained. The V and J calls and the clone size are those of that table, but D and trimming were determined from the DNA. The sample includes around 200,000 clones, with roughly four fifths observed a single time. Roughly 3% of the sample lies in the top ten.

The receptor's source is a male donor in good health and CMV-seronegative. The material sequenced was PBMCs.

The CDR3 sequence is CARGANTGELFF. The DNA sequence reads TGTGCCCGGGGGGCAAACACCGGGGAGCTGTTTTTT. The chain is encoded by TRBV7-9 joined to TRBJ2-2, with TRBD2 as a weak D call on 7 bases. The junction shows trimming of 11 bases on V and 2 bases on J, plus 9 bases between the germline ends. The germline V gene (reference sequence) yields SEHNR for CDR1 and FQNEAQ for CDR2. The CDR3 holds 12 amino acids from the cysteine to the phenylalanine. CDR3 DNA is the only sequence kept; it has 36 bases, read in frame from the first base.